These 16 T cell receptor beta chains share one sample of origin, sequenced in a study of T-cell reconstitution after alpha-beta-depleted transplantation in children. Unique molecular identifiers tagged the TCRbeta library. TCRdb re-called the PCR reads through MiXCR, storing one row per CDR3 protein. The profile shows approximately 980,000 distinct CDR3 sequences, about 26% of them singletons. Sequenced material: PBMCs, mostly from graft donor cells, taken 360 days after TCRalphabeta/CD19-depleted stem cell transplant. The receptors shown here come from a boy in the first two years of life who had a stem cell transplant for SCID, so the T cells may come from the graft donor.

The chain recombines TRBV4-2 with TRBJ2-3; tentative D call: TRBD1 (7 bases). Trimming removed 0 bases from V and 3 bases from J, with 13 bases in between. Germline V CDR1 and CDR2: LGHNA, YNFKEQ. The CDR3 consists of 16 residues. The DNA of the CDR3 is TGTGCCAGCAGCCAAGAGGCGGGACAGATTACAGATACGCAGTATTTT. Its translation: CASSQEAGQITDTQYF.

This chain joins TRBV27 and TRBJ1-1; unclear D gene. Trimming took off 3 bases at V and 5 bases at J, with 10 bases between the two ends. The CDR3 runs to 13 residues. Germline assignment: CDR1 MNHEY and CDR2 SMNVEV (reference sequence). The CDR3, as DNA: TGTGCCAGCAGTTTGGGGTCTTGGACTGAAGCTTTCTTT. Protein product: CASSLGSWTEAFF.

This chain connects TRBV9 to TRBJ1-6; D perhaps matches TRBD1 (5 bases). Germline V gives CDR1 SGDLS, CDR2 YYNGEE. This CDR3 comprises 14 residues. With 4 bases removed from V and 7 bases from J, the gap between germline ends came to 12 bases. The CDR3 sequence is CASSPDSENSPLHF. The CDR3 DNA sequence: TGTGCCAGCAGCCCCGACAGCGAAAATTCACCCCTCCACTTT.

The chain couples TRBV4-1 to TRBJ1-1, with D hard to call. Trimming removed 1 base from V and 3 bases from J, with 15 bases in between. This CDR3 contains 16 residues. Germline V lookup: CDR1 MGHRA, CDR2 YSYEKL. Here the CDR3 DNA reads TGCGCCAGCAGCCAAGGTAGGCAGATGGGCCACACTGAAGCTTTCTTT. It yields the protein CASSQGRQMGHTEAFF.

In this sample, this clonotype turned up many times. The CDR3 sequence is CATSRDATGYDYEQYF. The DNA for the CDR3 is TGTGCCACCAGCAGAGACGCAACAGGGTACGACTACGAGCAGTACTTC. The J gene is TRBJ2-7, the V gene TRBV15; a weak D match, TRBD1 (6 bases). Germline CDR1 and CDR2: LNHNV and YYDKDF (reference sequence). V lost 0 bases to trimming and J lost 3 bases, with 15 bases between them. The CDR3 runs 16 residues.

This clonotype was counted many times. The V call is TRBV6-1, the J call TRBJ2-7, with 8 bases matching TRBD1. Trimming removed 6 bases from V and 4 bases from J; junction bases left unmatched: 8. Germline assignment: CDR1 MNHNS and CDR2 SASEGT. This CDR3 region has 14 residues. Here the CDR3 DNA reads TGTGCCAGCAGCCCCGACAGGGGTATTTACGAGCAGTACTTC. Translated, it gives CASSPDRGIYEQYF.

As regards this clonotype: Its ends do not fully match the called genes, so a read error is possible. This chain uses TRBV11-2 with TRBJ1-5; possible D gene TRBD1, 5 bases. CDR1 is SGHAT and CDR2 is FQNNGV in the germline V gene. The CDR3 is 18 amino acids. The CDR3: CASSSRQFLLGSNQPQHF. The CDR3, as DNA: TGTGCCAGCAGTTCCAGACAGTTCCTTCTGGGTAGCAATCAGCCCCAGCATTTC.

This chain connects TRBV28 to TRBJ2-5; 11 bases match TRBD2. CDR1 is MDHEN and CDR2 is SYDVKM in the germline V gene. Losses at the gene ends were 7 bases for V and 12 bases for J; bases not matched to a gene: 19. This CDR3 has 16 amino acids. The CDR3 nucleotides are TGTGCCAGCAAGCTAGCGGGGGGCCCCCCGGGAGAGCTGGAGTACTTC. Amino acid sequence: CASKLAGGPPGELEYF.

V usage is TRBV20-1 and J usage is TRBJ1-5; 11 bases agree with TRBD1. V lost 5 bases, J lost 0 bases, and 6 bases stayed unmatched. This CDR3 contains 16 residues. Germline-derived CDR1 and CDR2 are DFQATT and SNEGSKA (reference sequence). CDR3 protein: CSAAGTGGFSNQPQHF. In nucleotides, the CDR3 is TGCAGTGCTGCCGGGACAGGGGGGTTTAGCAATCAGCCCCAGCATTTT.

This clonotype has a handful of counts. CDR3 nucleotides: TGTGCCAGCAGCTTAGTAGGGAGGGGGGTCTACAATGAGCAGTTCTTC. Its protein product is CASSLVGRGVYNEQFF. This rearrangement joins TRBV7-2 to TRBJ2-1; D perhaps matches TRBD2 (7 bases). V lost 1 base to trimming and J lost 3 bases, with 13 bases between them. Per germline, CDR1 SGHTA and CDR2 FQGNSA. The CDR3 is made up of 16 amino acids.

A few counts support this clonotype. The chain employs TRBV19 and TRBJ2-1, with 8 bases fitting TRBD1. The CDR3 is 16 residues long. The V gene's germline CDR1 is LNHDA and CDR2 SQIVND (reference sequence). With 10 bases clipped from V and 9 bases from J, the junction kept 20 bases outside the gene matches. CDR3 sequence reads: CATRPLLGRGRGEQFF. In nucleotides, the CDR3 is TGTGCCACCAGGCCGTTATTGGGCAGGGGGCGAGGTGAGCAGTTCTTC.

This clonotype has only a few counts. The chain links TRBV6-5 to TRBJ2-3; D remains unclear. This CDR3 is built from 16 residues. Trimming removed 0 bases from V and 5 bases from J, with 15 bases in between. CDR1 and CDR2 (germline): MNHEY, SVGAGI. The CDR3 DNA follows: TGTGCCAGCAGTTACTCGAAGTTAGGCAGTGTAGATACGCAGTATTTT. It encodes CASSYSKLGSVDTQYF.

The chain uses TRBV28 and TRBJ2-5; TRBD1 is a possible D gene (6 bases). CDR1 and CDR2 from the germline V gene are MDHEN and SYDVKM. The CDR3 loop spans 15 amino acids. Trimming removed 7 bases at V and 5 bases at J, with 20 bases between. This CDR3 reads CASTHRTAAPETQYF. CDR3 nucleotide sequence: TGTGCCAGCACTCACAGGACAGCCGCCCCGGAGACCCAGTACTTC.

The chain has TRBV7-9 and TRBJ2-7, with D perhaps TRBD1 (5 bases). The CDR3 totals 12 residues. Deletions cut 7 bases from V and 4 bases from J, with 11 bases between. From germline, CDR1 is SEHNR and CDR2 FQNEAQ (reference sequence). In DNA, the CDR3 is TGTGCCAGCAATGCAGGGTGGTACGAGCAGTACTTC. It specifies CASNAGWYEQYF.

This clonotype was seen only a few times. The chain has TRBV7-2 and TRBJ1-2; D possibly corresponds to TRBD1 (5 bases). Trimming left V 3 bases short and J 1 base short, with 9 bases between. CDR1 is SGHTA and CDR2 is FQGNSA in the germline V gene. The CDR3 sequence is 14 residues long. CDR3 nucleotides: TGTGCCAGCAGCTTTAGGGACGGTAACTATGGCTACACCTTC. The encoded protein is CASSFRDGNYGYTF.

The CDR3 is CASSRGGAREINEQFF. The DNA for the CDR3 is TGCGCCAGCAGCCGCGGAGGCGCCAGGGAAATCAATGAGCAGTTCTTC. The J gene is TRBJ2-1, the V gene TRBV5-1; D could derive from TRBD1 or TRBD2 (5 bases each). V was trimmed by 4 bases and J by 6 bases, leaving 20 bases between them. CDR1 and CDR2 from the germline V gene are SGHRS and YFSETQ. The CDR3 has 16 amino acids. The full variable domain, completed using reference TRBV5-1 and TRBJ2-1, is KAGVTQTPRYLIKTRGQQVTLSCSPISGHRSVSWYQQTPGQGLQFLFEYFSETQRNKGNFPGRFSGRQFSNSRSEMNVSTLELGDSALYLCASSRGGAREINEQFFGPGTRLTVL.